A single sample gave rise to the 12 T cell receptor beta chains below, sequenced in a study of low-dose radiotherapy and immunotherapy resistance in tumors. Time point denoted: after trial treatment. Treatment specified: LDRT plus nivolumab, ipilimumab, low-dose cyclophosphamide and aspirin (RACIN trial). TRAV- and TRBV-specific primers primed first-strand cDNA, covering alpha and beta chains. With a V-primer adapter and a constant-region primer, TCRs were amplified for 20 to 25 PCR cycles. MiXCR, run by TCRdb on the reads, gives a single entry per CDR3 protein. The sample carries around 80,000 distinct CDR3 sequences, about a sixth recorded once. The sequenced sample was PBMCs, obtained after low-dose radiotherapy plus immunotherapy. The source is a male donor with prostate cancer.

This clonotype was observed many times. The V gene is TRBV6-5, the J gene TRBJ1-2; D is unresolved. CDR1 MNHEY and CDR2 SVGAGI come from the germline V gene. The CDR3 contains 11 residues. Trimming took 9 bases from V and 4 from J, leaving 9 bases between them. CDR3 nucleotides: TGTGCCAGTTCGCGGGGCTATGGCTACACCTTC. It codes for CASSRGYGYTF.

This clonotype was recorded many times. The chain has TRBV18 and TRBJ2-5, with unresolved D. Germline V gene lookup returns CDR1 KGHSH and CDR2 LQKENI. This CDR3 has 13 amino acids. V lost 2 bases, J lost 2 bases, and 6 bases lay in between. The chain's CDR3 is CASSPGVQETQYF. As DNA, the CDR3 is TGTGCCAGCTCACCAGGGGTACAAGAGACCCAGTACTTC.

This clonotype was recorded at least ten times. The chain links TRBV20-1 to TRBJ2-7; 7 bases fit TRBD1. Germline CDR1 and CDR2: DFQATT and SNEGSKA (reference sequence). This CDR3 is 17 amino acids long. The V segment lost 3 bases and the J segment 2 bases; nucleotides outside the gene matches: 16. The CDR3 DNA is TGCAGTGCTAGGGACGATTTACAGGGGAAGTTAGCCTACGAGCAGTACTTC. Translation gives CSARDDLQGKLAYEQYF.

Details on this clonotype: The likely explanation is a read error, given a far larger clone one base away. The chain joins TRBV4-1 to TRBJ1-1; D uncertain. The CDR3 loop spans 14 amino acids. In germline, CDR1 is MGHRA, CDR2 YSYEKL. The CDR3 region has the DNA TGCCCCAGCAGCCGCAATAGGGCTAAATCTGAAGCTTTCTTT. Translated, it gives CPSSRNRAKSEAFF.

This clonotype came up many times. This chain connects TRBV28 to TRBJ2-3; TRBD2 is a possible D gene (5 bases). CDR1 MDHEN and CDR2 SYDVKM come from the germline V gene. Trimming took 5 bases from V and 4 from J, leaving 19 bases between them. The CDR3 extends over 16 amino acids. The CDR3 reads CASSPTLGRASDTQYF. The CDR3 DNA is TGTGCCAGCAGTCCGACACTAGGGCGGGCCTCAGATACGCAGTATTTT.

About this clonotype itself: It differs at one base from a far larger clone, so likely a read error. This chain uses TRBV20-1 with TRBJ2-1; tentative D call: TRBD1 (5 bases). V was pared by 3 bases and J by 13 bases, with 19 bases between. The CDR3 loop spans 13 amino acids. The germline gives CDR1 DFQATT, CDR2 SNEGSKA (reference sequence). This CDR3 reads CSASFGAKNIQFF. The CDR3 DNA is TGCAGTGCTAGCTTTGGGGCCAAAAACATTCAGTTCTTC.

This clonotype has ten or more counts. The chain employs TRBV27 and TRBJ2-5; 7 nucleotides align to TRBD2. Germline values: CDR1 MNHEY, CDR2 SMNVEV (reference sequence). CDR3 length: 14 residues. The V gene end was trimmed by 3 bases and the J gene end by 5 bases; junction bases not matched to a gene: 6. Written as DNA, the CDR3 is TGTGCCAGCAGTTTCTCGGGACTACTGGAGACCCAGTACTTC. It translates to CASSFSGLLETQYF.

This clonotype appeared many times. This chain uses TRBV6-2 or TRBV6-3 with TRBJ2-2; 8 bases map to TRBD2. This CDR3 comprises 15 residues. Per germline, CDR1 MNHEY and CDR2 SVGEGT. Unmatched junction bases numbered 7, after V lost 7 bases and J lost 3 bases. Written as DNA, the CDR3 is TGTGCCAGCAAAACCGGGACTAGTTACACCGGGGAGCTGTTTTTT. Amino acid sequence: CASKTGTSYTGELFF.

This clonotype was counted at least ten times. V gene TRBV6-2 or TRBV6-3 combines with J gene TRBJ2-1, with 9 bases that match TRBD2. Germline CDR1 is MNHEY and CDR2 is SVGEGT. With V trimmed by 7 bases and J by 6 bases, 10 bases remained unmatched. The CDR3 runs 15 residues. The CDR3 loop is CASTALAGPSNEQFF. Here the CDR3 DNA reads TGTGCCAGCACCGCACTAGCGGGCCCCTCCAATGAGCAGTTCTTC.

V is TRBV4-1 and J is TRBJ2-3; the match to TRBD2 covers 12 bases. This CDR3 region has 18 residues. Per germline, CDR1 MGHRA and CDR2 YSYEKL. Losses at the gene ends were 2 bases for V and 2 bases for J; bases not matched to a gene: 8. CDR3 in DNA: TGCGCCAGCAGCCAATTAACGCTAGCGGGAGGGTCCACAGATACGCAGTATTTT. Translated: CASSQLTLAGGSTDTQYF.

Ten or more counts support this clonotype. This rearrangement joins TRBV25-1 to TRBJ1-2; D not certain. The V end was cut by 4 bases, the J end by 0 bases, with 9 bases between. This CDR3 is built from 14 residues. Germline-derived CDR1 and CDR2 are MGHDK and SYGVNS. CDR3 sequence (DNA): TGTGCCAGCAGTGTGGGAGGGACTAACTATGGCTACACCTTC. Translated, it gives CASSVGGTNYGYTF.

The sample holds many counts of this clonotype. This sequence joins TRBV29-1 and TRBJ2-5; 9 bases line up with TRBD1. Germline CDR1 is SQVTM and CDR2 is ANQGSEA. Trimming took 3 bases from V and 5 from J; bases not matched to a gene: 7. The CDR3 covers 14 residues. In DNA form, the CDR3 reads TGCAGCGTTGATCCGGGACAGGGAGAGGAGACCCAGTACTTC. Its protein product is CSVDPGQGEETQYF.